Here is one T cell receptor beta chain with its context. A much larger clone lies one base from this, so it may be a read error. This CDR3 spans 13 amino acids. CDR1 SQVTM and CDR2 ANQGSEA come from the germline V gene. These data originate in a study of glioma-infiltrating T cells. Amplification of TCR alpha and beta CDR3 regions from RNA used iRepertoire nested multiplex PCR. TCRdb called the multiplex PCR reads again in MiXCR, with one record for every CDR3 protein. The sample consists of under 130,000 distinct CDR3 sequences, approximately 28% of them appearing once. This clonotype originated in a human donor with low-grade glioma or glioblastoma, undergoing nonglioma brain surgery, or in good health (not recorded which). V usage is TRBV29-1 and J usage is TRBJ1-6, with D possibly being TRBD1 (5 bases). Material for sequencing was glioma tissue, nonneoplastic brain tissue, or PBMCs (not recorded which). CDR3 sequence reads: CSVGDPNNSHLHF. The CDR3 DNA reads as TGCAGCGTGGGGGACCCAAATAATTCACACCTCCACTTT.